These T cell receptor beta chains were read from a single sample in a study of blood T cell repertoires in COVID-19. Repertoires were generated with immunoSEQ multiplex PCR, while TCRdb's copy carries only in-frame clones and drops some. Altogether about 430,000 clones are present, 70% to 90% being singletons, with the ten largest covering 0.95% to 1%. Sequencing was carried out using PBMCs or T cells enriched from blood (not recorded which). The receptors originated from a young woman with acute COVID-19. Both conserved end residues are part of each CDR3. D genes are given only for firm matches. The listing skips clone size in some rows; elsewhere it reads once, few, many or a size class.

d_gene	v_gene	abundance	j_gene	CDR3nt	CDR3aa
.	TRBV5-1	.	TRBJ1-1	TGCGCCAGCAGGCCCGGCCCGGGACAGAACACTGAAGCTTTCTTT	CASRPGPGQNTEAFF
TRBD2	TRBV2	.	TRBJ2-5	TGTGCCAGCAGTAGACTAGCGGGGGCTCAAGAGACCCAGTACTTC	CASSRLAGAQETQYF
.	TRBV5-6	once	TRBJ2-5	TGTGCCAGCAGCTTCGGGACAACCTGGGAGACCCAGTACTTC	CASSFGTTWETQYF
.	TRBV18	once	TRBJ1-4	TGTGCCAGCTCACCAAAGCGCACTAATGAAAAACTGTTTTTT	CASSPKRTNEKLFF
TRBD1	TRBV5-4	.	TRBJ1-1	TGTGCCAGCAGCGATAACAGGGGAACTGAAGCTTTCTTT	CASSDNRGTEAFF
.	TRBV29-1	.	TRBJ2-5	TGCAGCGTTAAAGGGGGAGAGACAAGAGAGGCCCAGTACTTC	CSVKGGETREAQYF
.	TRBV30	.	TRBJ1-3	TGTGCCTGGAGTGTACTCAGGGGCGCGTTCGCTGGAAACACCATATATTTT	CAWSVLRGAFAGNTIYF
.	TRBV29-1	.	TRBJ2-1	TGCAGCGTGGACTGGGGACACGGACGGGGACCTAATGAGCAGTTCTTC	CSVDWGHGRGPNEQFF
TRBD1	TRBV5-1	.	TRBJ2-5	TGCGCCAGCAGCTTTCGACCCGGGACAGCCCAAGAGACCCAGTACTTC	CASSFRPGTAQETQYF
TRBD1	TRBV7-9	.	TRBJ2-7	TGTGCCAGCAGCCTGCGGCCAGGGGGTTCCTACGAGCAGTACTTC	CASSLRPGGSYEQYF
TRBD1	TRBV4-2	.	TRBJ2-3	TGTGCCAGCAGCCTTGCAAGACACAGGGGGCGTTTCGAAGGGAGCACAGATACGCAGTATTTT	CASSLARHRGRFEGSTDTQYF